The rows below give T cell receptor beta chains drawn from one sample of a study of blood T cell repertoires in COVID-19. Data came from immunoSEQ multiplex PCR; TCRdb stores just in-frame clones and leaves some out. The sample contains under 50,000 clones, roughly 69% of which appear only once. Sequenced material: peripheral blood. Source of these receptors: a man at least 80 years old with acute or convalescent COVID-19. Both conserved end residues are part of each CDR3. The size field is filled for only some rows; it gives once, few, many or a size class.

J,V,size,CDR3
TRBJ1-1,TRBV18,few,CASSPLGGTGGVQTEAFF
TRBJ1-2,TRBV6-5,few,CASSYGRNRGYTF
TRBJ1-3,TRBV10-3,-,CAISDDRAGNTIYF
TRBJ1-3,TRBV6-5,-,CATQTVSSGNTIYF
TRBJ2-1,TRBV24-1,once,CATSDADSHEQFF
TRBJ2-2,TRBV7-3,once,CASSRNSLTGELFF
TRBJ2-7,TRBV3-1/TRBV3-2,-,CASSQQGGTGQYF
TRBJ2-7,TRBV5-1,-,CASSSGLAGGVYEQYF
TRBJ2-7,TRBV15,medium-sized,CATSFRQAGPGEQYF
TRBJ1-1,TRBV11-3,-,CATAGNNYAEAFF
TRBJ2-3,TRBV15,few,CATSGGGFKTASTDTQYF
TRBJ2-2,TRBV19,-,CASSLAGGHGELFF
TRBJ2-4,TRBV5-6,-,CASSPGQNKNIQYF
TRBJ1-6,TRBV5-4,-,CASSLGQNYNSPLHF
TRBJ2-5,TRBV13,-,CASRRTGVETQYF
TRBJ2-7,TRBV6-5,-,CASSPRPEGAEQYF
TRBJ1-4,TRBV6-5,-,CASRNNRGEGEKLFF
TRBJ1-1,TRBV2,-,CASSAGQENTEAFF
TRBJ1-6,TRBV7-7,-,CASSPRTENNSPLHF
TRBJ2-5,TRBV11-3,-,CASSRGGQGGQETQYF
TRBJ1-3,TRBV9,-,CASSVGSGRTGGNTIYF
TRBJ2-5,TRBV6-6,-,CASSPGLAGGETQYF
TRBJ2-7,TRBV4-3,-,CASSQGVDWREEPSYEQYF
TRBJ2-5,TRBV11-2,-,CASSIIGLQETQYF
TRBJ1-2,TRBV3-1/TRBV3-2,-,CASSQTSRNYTF
TRBJ1-3,TRBV4-1,-,CASSPDTGTGNTIYF
TRBJ2-2,TRBV5-1,-,CASSLGGTGNTGELFF
TRBJ1-5,TRBV4-1,-,CASSQGRDQPQHF
TRBJ1-1,TRBV2,few,CASSEAGQKNTEAFF
TRBJ2-7,TRBV10-3,medium-sized,CAIKGTSGSYEQYF
TRBJ1-6,TRBV6-5,-,CASSWTRRSYNSPLHF
TRBJ2-3,TRBV5-1,-,CASSSGDWRGTDTQYF
TRBJ2-2,TRBV6-1,-,CASSVSRATTIPGELFF
TRBJ2-1,TRBV2,once,CASSSSGGPGSYNEQFF
TRBJ1-4,TRBV15,-,CATTTPGQGIPNEKLFF
TRBJ2-7,TRBV11-2,-,CASSLVPGEGVEQYF
TRBJ2-2,TRBV13,few,CASSPGLAGGPKMGGELFF
TRBJ1-2,TRBV5-6,-,CASSLDGYGYTF
TRBJ1-1,TRBV5-4,-,CASSLAGGMDTEAFF
TRBJ1-1,TRBV2,few,CASTRGRLNTEAFF
TRBJ2-5,TRBV19,-,CASSIDLAGRTQYF
TRBJ1-2,TRBV5-1,few,CASSLDGTPNNYGYTF
TRBJ2-4,TRBV7-2,-,CASSLDSTGGDIQYF
TRBJ1-4,TRBV9,-,CASSPLGQGVGEKLFF
TRBJ2-1,TRBV7-6,few,CASSLGPSGSGYEQFF
TRBJ2-3,TRBV2,-,CASREGGDTQYF
TRBJ2-7,TRBV6-2/TRBV6-3,few,CASSYSMSGGPYEQYF
TRBJ1-6,TRBV18,few,CAGTTGGNNSPLHF
TRBJ1-5,TRBV19,-,CASSIAWAGGRGNQPQHF
TRBJ2-3,TRBV4-1,-,CASSQERDFPPQYF
TRBJ2-7,TRBV5-4,-,CASSLGRDSRYEQYF
TRBJ2-7,TRBV10-2,-,CATLPLWGSGYEQYF
TRBJ2-1,TRBV15,-,CATSRGGSGSYNEQFF
TRBJ2-1,TRBV7-7,-,CASSRDRVDEQFF